This T cell receptor (beta chain) was recorded in a study of blood T cell repertoires in COVID-19. Turning to the study itself: Samples taken during acute and convalescent COVID-19 were collected in the United States, Italy and Spain. The cDNA or gDNA used as material had been derived from T cells, B-cell-depleted T cells, or PBMCs.

Germline values: CDR1 SGHVS, CDR2 FNYEAQ. The V and J ends lost 0 bases and 8 bases respectively, with 13 bases between them. The CDR3 covers 15 residues. As handled by the study authors: Cell counts per sample came from amplifying reference gene primers. Method: immunoSEQ multiplex PCR; TCRdb's copy keeps in-frame clones and lacks some. That table gives V, J and clone size, and the DNA gave D and trimming. The table includes 400,000 or so clones, 70% to 90% detected once. A Seattle source enrolled patients during active infection and followed them longitudinally. The V and J genes are TRBV7-6 and TRBJ1-4, with D possibly matching TRBD1 (6 bases). Sequenced: peripheral blood. The receptor's source is a man younger than 35 with COVID-19, enrolled during active disease. The CDR3: CASSLAGAPGEKLFF. CDR3 sequence (DNA): TGTGCCAGCAGCTTAGCGGGGGCGCCTGGGGAAAAACTGTTTTTT. Supplemented by reference TRBV7-6 and TRBJ1-4, the full variable domain reads GAGVSQSPRYKVTKRGQDVALRCDPISGHVSLYWYRQALGQGPEFLTYFNYEAQQDKSGLPNDRFSAERPEGSISTLTIQRTEQRDSAMYRCASSLAGAPGEKLFFGSGTQLSVL.